The sequence of this TCR beta chain was determined in a study of siplizumab effects on memory and regulatory T cells. The table came from immunoSEQ multiplex PCR; TCRdb's copy has only in-frame clones and leaves some out. Among 60,000 or so clones, just over 90% were seen once, and the ten largest hold less than 45%. Trimming took off 1 base at V and 5 bases at J, with 11 bases between the two ends. This CDR3 is built from 15 residues. CDR1 LGHNT and CDR2 FRNRAP come from the germline V gene. Material for sequencing was CD8+ T cells sorted from blood. The receptor was derived from a human donor in good health. The chain couples TRBV12-5 to TRBJ2-2; possible D gene TRBD2, 5 bases. CDR3 DNA: TGTGCTAGTGGTTTGGCCGGAGGTTGGACCGGGGAGCTGTTTTTT. This translates into CASGLAGGWTGELFF. Together with reference TRBV12-5 and TRBJ2-2, the CDR3 gives the full variable domain: DARVTQTPRHKVTEMGQEVTMRCQPILGHNTVFWYRQTMMQGLELLAYFRNRAPLDDSGMPKDRFSAEMPDATLATLKIQPSEPRDSAVYFCASGLAGGWTGELFFGEGSRLTVL.